The T cell receptor (beta chain) under discussion was sequenced for a study of blood T cell repertoires in COVID-19. Background on the study: Researchers got acute and convalescent COVID-19 samples from the United States, Italy and Spain.

This clone has just a few counts. Under the authors' procedure: Reference gene primer amplification yielded estimated nucleated cell counts. TCRdb's table, derived via immunoSEQ multiplex PCR, lists solely in-frame clones and lacks some. That table is the source of V, J and clone size, and D and trimming were worked out from the DNA. Among 100,000 to 140,000 clones, 65% to 80% were seen once, and the ten largest hold 4.3%. Trimming left V 5 bases short and J 2 bases short, with 13 bases between. The CDR3 consists of 15 residues. CDR1 and CDR2 from the germline V gene are SGHTA and FQGNSA. The sequenced material came from peripheral blood. The chain carries TRBV7-2 and TRBJ1-3; a weak D match, TRBD1 (6 bases). This sequence was found in a man in his sixties or seventies with acute or convalescent COVID-19. The CDR3 coding sequence is TGTGCCAGCAGCCTCCAGACAGGACCTGGAAACACCATATATTTT. This sequence encodes CASSLQTGPGNTIYF.